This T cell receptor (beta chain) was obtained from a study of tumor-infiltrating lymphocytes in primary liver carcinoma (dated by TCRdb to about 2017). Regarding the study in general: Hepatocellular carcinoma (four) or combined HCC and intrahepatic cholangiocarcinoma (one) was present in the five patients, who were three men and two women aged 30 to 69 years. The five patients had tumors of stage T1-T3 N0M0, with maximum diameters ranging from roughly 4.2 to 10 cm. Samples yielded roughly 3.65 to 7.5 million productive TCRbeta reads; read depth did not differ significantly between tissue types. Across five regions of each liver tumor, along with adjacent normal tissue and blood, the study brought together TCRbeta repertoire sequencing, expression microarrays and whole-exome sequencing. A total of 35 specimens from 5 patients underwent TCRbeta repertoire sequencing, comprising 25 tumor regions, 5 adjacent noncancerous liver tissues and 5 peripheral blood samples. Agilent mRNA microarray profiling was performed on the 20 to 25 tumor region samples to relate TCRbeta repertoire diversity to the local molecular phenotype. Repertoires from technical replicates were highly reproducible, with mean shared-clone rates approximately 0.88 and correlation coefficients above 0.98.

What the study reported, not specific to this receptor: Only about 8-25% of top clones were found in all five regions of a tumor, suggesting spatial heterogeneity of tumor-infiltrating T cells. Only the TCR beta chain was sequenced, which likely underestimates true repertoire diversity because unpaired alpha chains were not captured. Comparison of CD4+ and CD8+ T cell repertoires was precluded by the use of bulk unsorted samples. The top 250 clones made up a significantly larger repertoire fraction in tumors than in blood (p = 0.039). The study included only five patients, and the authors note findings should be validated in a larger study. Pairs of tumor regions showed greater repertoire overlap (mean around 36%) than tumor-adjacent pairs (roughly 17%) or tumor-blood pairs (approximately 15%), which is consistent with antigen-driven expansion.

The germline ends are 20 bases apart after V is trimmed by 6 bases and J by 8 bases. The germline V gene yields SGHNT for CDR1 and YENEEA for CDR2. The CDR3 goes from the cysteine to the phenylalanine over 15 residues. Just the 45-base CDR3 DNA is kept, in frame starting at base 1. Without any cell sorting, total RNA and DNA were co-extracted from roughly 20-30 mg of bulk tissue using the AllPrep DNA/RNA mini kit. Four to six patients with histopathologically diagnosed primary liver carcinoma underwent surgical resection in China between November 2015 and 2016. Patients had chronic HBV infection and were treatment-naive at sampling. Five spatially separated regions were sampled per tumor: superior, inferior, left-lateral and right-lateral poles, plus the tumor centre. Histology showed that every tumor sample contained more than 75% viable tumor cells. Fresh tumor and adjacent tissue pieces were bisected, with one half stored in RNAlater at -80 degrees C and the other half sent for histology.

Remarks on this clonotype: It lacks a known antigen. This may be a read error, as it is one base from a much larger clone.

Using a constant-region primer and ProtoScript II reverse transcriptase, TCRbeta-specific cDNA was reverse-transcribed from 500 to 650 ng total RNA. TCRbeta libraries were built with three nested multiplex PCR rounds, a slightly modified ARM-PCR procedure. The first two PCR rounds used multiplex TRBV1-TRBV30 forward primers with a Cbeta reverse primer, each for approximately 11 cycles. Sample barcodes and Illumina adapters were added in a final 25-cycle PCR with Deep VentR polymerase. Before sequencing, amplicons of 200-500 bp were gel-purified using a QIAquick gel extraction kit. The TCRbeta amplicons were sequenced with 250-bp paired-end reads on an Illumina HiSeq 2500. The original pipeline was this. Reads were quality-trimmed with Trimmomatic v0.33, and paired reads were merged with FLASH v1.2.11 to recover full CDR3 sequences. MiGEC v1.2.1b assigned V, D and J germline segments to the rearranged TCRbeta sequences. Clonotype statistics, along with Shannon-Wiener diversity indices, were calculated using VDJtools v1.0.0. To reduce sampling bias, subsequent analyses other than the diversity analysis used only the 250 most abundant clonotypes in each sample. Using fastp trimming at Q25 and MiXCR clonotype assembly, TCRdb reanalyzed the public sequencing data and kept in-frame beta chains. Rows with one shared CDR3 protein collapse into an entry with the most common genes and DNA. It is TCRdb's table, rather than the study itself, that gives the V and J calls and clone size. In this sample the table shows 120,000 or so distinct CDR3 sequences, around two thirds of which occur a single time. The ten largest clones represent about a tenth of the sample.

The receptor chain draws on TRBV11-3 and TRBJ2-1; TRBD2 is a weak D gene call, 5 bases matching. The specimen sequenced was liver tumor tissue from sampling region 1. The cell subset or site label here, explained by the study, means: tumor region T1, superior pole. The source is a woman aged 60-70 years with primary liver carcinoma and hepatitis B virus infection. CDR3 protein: CASSSRNRGSYEQFF. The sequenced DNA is TGTGCCAGCAGTTCCCGTAATAGAGGGAGCTATGAGCAGTTCTTC.